What follows describes a single T cell receptor beta chain. Its antigen is unidentified. The CDR3 runs 14 residues. CDR1 is SEHNR and CDR2 is FQNEAQ in the germline V gene (reference sequence). J gave up 7 bases and V 7 bases, and 10 bases lay outside the gene matches. The sample comes from a study of T cells after posttransplantation cyclophosphamide. Regarding the study as a whole: Skin or GI-infiltrating T cells shared few TRB sequences with blood. Later post-transplant blood repertoires were often dominated by donor CD8+ memory clones. TRB clonality was highly associated with recipient CMV seropositivity and reactivation.

The table came from immunoSEQ multiplex PCR; TCRdb's copy has only in-frame clones and leaves some out. The sample has tens of thousands of clones, 90% seen once. A marrow graft followed busulfan-fludarabine conditioning, with cyclophosphamide on days +3 and +4. This TCR derives from a male patient aged 55-69 years who received an allogeneic stem cell transplant from a related donor and was CMV-positive. Part of the T cells may come from the graft donor. J is TRBJ2-1 and V is TRBV7-9; 7 bases are a match to TRBD2. Here the sequenced sample was PBMCs, taken just over 60 days after allogeneic stem cell transplant with posttransplant cyclophosphamide. Here the CDR3 DNA reads TGTGCCAGCATCCCGAGGGAGGGAGTGAATGAGCAGTTCTTC. Protein sequence: CASIPREGVNEQFF.